These 26 T cell receptor beta chains were all obtained from the same sample, sequenced in a study of blood T cell repertoires in COVID-19. Only in-frame clones appear in the TCRdb table, and some are missing; sequencing was by immunoSEQ multiplex PCR. Among approximately 86,000 clones listed, 85% were seen once. The sequenced material came from peripheral blood. The receptors shown here come from a man over 45 with acute or convalescent COVID-19.

This chain uses TRBV5-1 with TRBJ2-2; 8 bases fit TRBD2. Trimming removed 9 bases from V and 7 bases from J; junction bases left unmatched: 20. This CDR3 has 17 amino acids. Germline V CDR1 and CDR2: SGHRS, YFSETQ. CDR3 sequence (DNA): TGCGCCACCGGGAGAAGTTTAGCGGGGCCCTCGGGCGGGGAGCTGTTTTTT. Translation: CATGRSLAGPSGGELFF.

The chain combines TRBV7-2 with TRBJ2-3, with 8 nucleotides matching TRBD2. V lost 2 bases and J lost 5; bases outside the gene matches: 6. The CDR3 has 15 amino acids. Germline-derived CDR1 and CDR2 are SGHTA and FQGNSA. DNA of the CDR3: TGTGCCAGCAGCTTAAAAGCGGGAGTTCAAGATACGCAGTATTTT. It encodes CASSLKAGVQDTQYF.

V usage is TRBV5-8 and J usage is TRBJ1-2; D remains ambiguous. The CDR3 spans 11 residues. V dropped 7 bases and J dropped 8 bases, with 12 bases sitting between them. Germline CDR1 and CDR2: SGHTS and YDEGEE. The CDR3 protein is CASSRLRGYTF. The CDR3, as DNA: TGTGCCAGCTCAAGACTGAGAGGCTACACCTTC.

The chain uses TRBV16 and TRBJ1-3; 10 nucleotides align to TRBD1. This CDR3 contains 16 residues. Trimming took 3 bases from V and 5 from J; bases not matched to a gene: 7. Per the germline V gene, CDR1 is KGHSY and CDR2 is FQNENV. The CDR3 DNA reads as TGTGCCAGCAGCCAGCCCCCGGGACAGGGGAGAAACACCATATATTTT. Translating it yields CASSQPPGQGRNTIYF. Variable domain in full (rest from reference TRBV16 and TRBJ1-3): GEEVAQTPKHLVRGEGQKAKLYCAPIKGHSYVFWYQQVLKNEFKFLISFQNENVFDETGMPKERFSAKCLPNSPCSLEIQATKLEDSAVYFCASSQPPGQGRNTIYFGEGSWLTVV.

This chain uses TRBV18 with TRBJ1-4; 9 bases are a match to TRBD1. This CDR3 contains 14 residues. V gave up 5 bases and J gave up 5 bases; unmatched junction bases: 3. The V gene's germline CDR1 is KGHSH and CDR2 LQKENI. The CDR3 reads CASSSGTGNEKLFF. The DNA of the CDR3 is TGTGCCAGCTCATCCGGGACAGGGAATGAAAAACTGTTTTTT.

The chain is built from TRBV6-2 or TRBV6-3 and TRBJ2-5; TRBD1 might be the D (6 bases). CDR1 MNHEY and CDR2 SVGEGT come from the germline V gene. Deletions cut 6 bases from V and 0 bases from J, with 11 bases between. The CDR3 covers 14 residues. CDR3 protein: CASSSGQNQETQYF. The CDR3 bases are TGTGCCAGCAGCTCCGGACAGAACCAAGAGACCCAGTACTTC.

V is TRBV6-6 and J is TRBJ1-2; D is perhaps TRBD1 (6 bases). The CDR3 runs to 14 residues. CDR1 and CDR2 from the germline V gene are MNHNY and SVGAGI (reference sequence). The germline V and J ends were trimmed by 3 bases and 6 bases, with 14 bases remaining between them. The CDR3 loop reads CASSYYREGNGYTF. Here the CDR3 DNA reads TGTGCCAGCAGTTATTACAGGGAGGGGAATGGCTACACCTTC.

CDR3 sequence reads: CASSPPGLPHNEQFF. CDR3 DNA sequence: TGCGCCAGCAGCCCGCCGGGACTACCCCACAATGAGCAGTTCTTC. V is TRBV4-3 and J is TRBJ2-1; 7 nucleotides match TRBD2. V gave up 4 bases and J gave up 5 bases; unmatched junction bases: 8. This CDR3 spans 15 amino acids. Germline lookup yields CDR1 LGHNA and CDR2 YSLEER.

The V and J genes are TRBV24-1 and TRBJ2-1; D might be TRBD2 (6 bases). Germline values: CDR1 KGHDR, CDR2 SFDVKD. V was shortened by 4 bases and J by 0 bases, with 12 bases between the two germline ends. This CDR3 has 16 residues. Written as DNA, the CDR3 is TGTGCCACCAGTGACCCGGGAGTCAGCTCCTACAATGAGCAGTTCTTC. It codes for CATSDPGVSSYNEQFF.

The chain employs TRBV30 and TRBJ2-3, with 14 positions matching TRBD2. The V segment lost 3 bases and the J segment 4 bases; nucleotides outside the gene matches: 6. Germline CDR1 reads GTSNPN; CDR2 reads SVGIG (reference sequence). The CDR3 runs 16 residues. The CDR3 reads CAWRTGTSGSSDTQYF. CDR3 sequence (DNA): TGTGCCTGGAGGACAGGGACTAGCGGGAGTTCAGATACGCAGTATTTT.

The chain recombines TRBV2 with TRBJ1-5; the match to TRBD1 covers 10 bases. CDR1 is SNHLY and CDR2 is FYNNEI in the germline V gene. The CDR3 runs 17 residues. V gave up 6 bases and J gave up 4 bases; unmatched junction bases: 12. The CDR3 DNA sequence: TGTGCCAGCAGCGAGACAGGGGGCGCAGCCTTGAATCAGCCCCAGCATTTT. Encoded protein: CASSETGGAALNQPQHF. Full variable domain (rest looked up from reference TRBV2 and TRBJ1-5): EPEVTQTPSHQVTQMGQEVILRCVPISNHLYFYWYRQILGQKVEFLVSFYNNEISEKSEIFDDQFSVERPDGSNFTLKIRSTKLEDSAMYFCASSETGGAALNQPQHFGDGTRLSIL.

This clone came up once. V usage is TRBV24-1 and J usage is TRBJ2-3; 10 positions match TRBD2. After removal of 4 bases from V and 4 bases from J, the junction contained 4 bases not matched to a gene. There are 15 residues in the CDR3. Germline CDR1 is KGHDR and CDR2 is SFDVKD. CDR3 nucleotides: TGTGCCACCAGTGAAGAGCGGGGGGGGGCAGATACGCAGTATTTT. Translated: CATSEERGGADTQYF.

CDR3 nucleotide sequence: TGTGCCAGCAGTTACGGTGCGGGACAGGGAAATGAAAAACTGTTTTTT. As protein: CASSYGAGQGNEKLFF. This chain uses TRBV6-5 with TRBJ1-4, with TRBD1 identical over 9 bases. V lost 2 bases to trimming and J lost 5 bases; unmatched junction nucleotides: 6. Per germline, CDR1 MNHEY and CDR2 SVGAGI. The CDR3 contains 16 residues.

The chain uses TRBV24-1 and TRBJ2-2, with D perhaps matching TRBD2 (5 bases). There are 15 residues in the CDR3. Trimming shortened V by 3 bases and J by 5 bases, and 12 bases separated the two germline ends. CDR1 KGHDR and CDR2 SFDVKD come from the germline V gene. Here the CDR3 DNA reads TGTGCCACCAGTGATACTAGAACCGGGACCGGGGAGCTGTTTTTT. Amino acid sequence: CATSDTRTGTGELFF.

J is TRBJ2-1 and V is TRBV5-5; 13 bases agree with TRBD2. Germline values: CDR1 SGHKS, CDR2 YYEKEE (reference sequence). CDR3 size: 14 residues. With 7 bases clipped from V and 5 bases from J, the junction kept 3 bases outside the gene matches. Written as DNA, the CDR3 is TGTGCCAGCGCCGGGACTAGCGGGAACAATGAGCAGTTCTTC. Translating gives CASAGTSGNNEQFF.

The rearrangement uses TRBV28 and TRBJ2-1; no clear D gene. The CDR3 is made up of 16 amino acids. V lost 6 bases to trimming and J lost 4 bases, with 19 bases between them. Germline values: CDR1 MDHEN, CDR2 SYDVKM. The CDR3 region is CASRPTTHDGYNEQFF. The CDR3 DNA reads TGTGCCAGCAGGCCAACTACCCACGACGGATACAATGAGCAGTTCTTC.

CDR3 nucleotides: TGTGCCAGTAGTATTGGGACAGGGAGCTACAGCTACACCTTC. It encodes CASSIGTGSYSYTF. V gene TRBV19 combines with J gene TRBJ1-2, with 9 bases identical to TRBD1. The CDR3 sequence is 14 residues long. V dropped 3 bases and J dropped 9; count of bases not matched to a gene: 8. CDR1 is LNHDA and CDR2 is SQIVND in the germline V gene (reference sequence).

This chain links TRBV30 with TRBJ1-6; 9 bases are shared with TRBD1. CDR1 and CDR2 from the germline V gene are GTSNPN and SVGIG (reference sequence). Losses at the gene ends were 5 bases for V and 7 bases for J; bases not matched to a gene: 3. This CDR3 spans 13 amino acids. DNA for the CDR3: TGTGCCTGGGGGGGACAGGGAAATTCACCCCTCCACTTT. This sequence encodes CAWGGQGNSPLHF.

CDR3: CASSYRQGAMEKLFF. DNA of the CDR3: TGTGCCAGCAGTTATCGACAGGGAGCGATGGAAAAACTGTTTTTT. V gene TRBV6-5 combines with J gene TRBJ1-4; TRBD1 agrees at 7 bases. CDR1 is MNHEY and CDR2 is SVGAGI in the germline V gene. The trim removed 3 bases at V and 8 bases at J, leaving 9 bases unmatched. The CDR3 contains 15 residues.

This clone was observed a few times. This chain connects TRBV15 to TRBJ2-1, with 12 bases lining up with TRBD1. CDR1 and CDR2 from the germline V gene are LNHNV and YYDKDF (reference sequence). The CDR3 totals 18 residues. The junction had 14 bases not matched to a gene; V was cut back by 7 bases and J by 4 bases. CDR3: CATTPLEAGQGAYNEQFF. In DNA, the CDR3 is TGTGCCACCACTCCCCTCGAGGCGGGACAGGGGGCATACAATGAGCAGTTCTTC.

The chain combines TRBV18 with TRBJ1-1; D gene ambiguous. The germline CDR1 and CDR2 sequences are KGHSH and LQKENI. V lost 3 bases and J lost 5, with 22 bases in between. CDR3 length: 17 residues. For the CDR3, the DNA is TGTGCCAGCTCACCTCGTCAGGCGGGGATAATGGGAACTGAAGCTTTCTTT. It codes for CASSPRQAGIMGTEAFF.

Notes on this clone: Other DNA sequences in this sample translate to the same CDR3. The CDR3 is CASSQGQNTEAFF. The CDR3 DNA reads TGCGCCAGCAGCCAAGGACAGAACACTGAAGCTTTCTTT. V usage is TRBV4-3 and J usage is TRBJ1-1; D remains unclear. Germline V gene lookup returns CDR1 LGHNA and CDR2 YSLEER. The CDR3 length is 13 residues. V was clipped by 1 base and J by 1 base, with 4 bases between them.

The rearrangement uses TRBV6-4 and TRBJ2-1; 9 positions match TRBD1. This CDR3 has 15 residues. After removal of 4 bases from V and 9 bases from J, the junction contained 10 bases not matched to a gene. The germline V gene encodes CDR1 MRHNA and CDR2 SNTAGT. The CDR3 region has the DNA TGTGCCAGCAGTGCACCCGGGACAGGGCTGAGTGAGCAGTTCTTC. Translated: CASSAPGTGLSEQFF.

This chain uses TRBV7-9 with TRBJ2-7; possibly TRBD2 for D (6 bases). Germline V CDR1 and CDR2: SEHNR, FQNEAQ (reference sequence). V was shortened by 3 bases and J by 0 bases, with 9 bases between the two germline ends. CDR3 length: 14 residues. The CDR3 reads CASSLEGSSYEQYF. CDR3 nucleotide sequence: TGTGCCAGCAGCTTGGAGGGGAGCTCCTACGAGCAGTACTTC.

The chain combines TRBV15 with TRBJ2-7; 9 bases are a match to TRBD1. Germline trimming cut 0 bases from V and 5 bases from J; bases unmatched to any gene: 8. The CDR3 consists of 16 residues. The germline V gene has CDR1 LNHNV and CDR2 YYDKDF (reference sequence). The CDR3 here is CATSRDLGTGRHEQYF. For the CDR3, the DNA is TGTGCCACCAGCAGAGATCTCGGGACAGGGAGACACGAGCAGTACTTC.

The chain couples TRBV29-1 to TRBJ2-7; no firm D call. V gave up 1 base and J gave up 1 base, with 8 bases separating them. CDR3 length: 13 residues. Germline assignment: CDR1 SQVTM and CDR2 ANQGSEA. CDR3 nucleotide sequence: TGCAGCGTTGAAGTTGCTAGTTCCTACGAGCAGTACTTC. Protein product: CSVEVASSYEQYF.